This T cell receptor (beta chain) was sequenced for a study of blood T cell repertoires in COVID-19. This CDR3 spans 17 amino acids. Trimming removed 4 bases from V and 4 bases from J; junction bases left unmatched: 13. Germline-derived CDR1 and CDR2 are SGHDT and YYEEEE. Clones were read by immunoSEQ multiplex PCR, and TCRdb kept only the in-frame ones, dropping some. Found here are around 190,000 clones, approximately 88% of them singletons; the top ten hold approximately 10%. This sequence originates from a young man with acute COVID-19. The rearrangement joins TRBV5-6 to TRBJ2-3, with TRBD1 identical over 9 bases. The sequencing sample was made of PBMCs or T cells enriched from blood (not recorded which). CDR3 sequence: CASSRARGTGRADTQYF. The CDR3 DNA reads TGTGCCAGCAGCCGCGCCCGGGGGACAGGGAGGGCAGATACGCAGTATTTT.